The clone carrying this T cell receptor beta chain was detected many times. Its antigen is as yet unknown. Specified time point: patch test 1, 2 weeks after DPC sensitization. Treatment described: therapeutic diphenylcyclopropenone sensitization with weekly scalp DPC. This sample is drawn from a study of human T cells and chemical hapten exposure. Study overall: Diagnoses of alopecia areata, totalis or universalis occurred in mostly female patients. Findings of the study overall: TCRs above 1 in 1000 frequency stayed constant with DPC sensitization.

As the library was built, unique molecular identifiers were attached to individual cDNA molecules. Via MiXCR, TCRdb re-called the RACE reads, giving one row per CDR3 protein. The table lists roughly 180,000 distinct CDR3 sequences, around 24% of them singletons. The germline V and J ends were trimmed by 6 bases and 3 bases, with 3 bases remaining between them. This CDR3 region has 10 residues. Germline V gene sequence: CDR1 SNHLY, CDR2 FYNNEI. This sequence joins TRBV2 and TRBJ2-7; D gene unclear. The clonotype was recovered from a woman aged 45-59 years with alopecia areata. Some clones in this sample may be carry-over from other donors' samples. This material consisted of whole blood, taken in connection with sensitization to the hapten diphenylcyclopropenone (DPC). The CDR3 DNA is TGTGCCAGCAGCCTCTACGAGCAGTACTTC. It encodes CASSLYEQYF.